Described below is a single T cell receptor beta chain sequence and its context. No antigen is known for it. Base qualities were left out, and no much larger clone turns up one base away. These data belong to a study of neoadjuvant nivolumab and ipilimumab in lung cancer (dated by TCRdb to about 2020). Regarding the complete study: Nivolumab was given at 3 mg/kg intravenously on days 1, 15 and 29, and the combination arm added ipilimumab 1 mg/kg on day 1 only. The major pathologic response (MPR) rate in the intention-to-treat population in each study arm was designated as the primary trial endpoint. A total of 44 patients with operable NSCLC were treated in the trial, with about 23 randomized to nivolumab monotherapy and 21 randomized to nivolumab plus ipilimumab. TCR repertoires in pretherapy (baseline) peripheral blood were compared with TCR repertoires in tumors resected at surgery after neoadjuvant immune checkpoint blockade. Matched pretherapy and resected tumor pairs were analyzed from seven patients, of whom four had been treated with nivolumab and three with nivolumab plus ipilimumab. The full study reports these points: From pretherapy to surgery, tumor T-cell richness and clonality went up in three of three dual-therapy tumors, versus only two of four nivolumab-treated tumors. Resected tumors had greater TCR richness and clonality than tumor-adjacent uninvolved lung, and increases were observed in more dual-therapy-treated tumors. A small number of samples underwent TCR sequencing. A positive correlation was observed between pretherapy blood TCR richness and richness in tumors resected after neoadjuvant therapy (Spearman R ~ 0.8). No significant correlation was found between TCR clonality and pathologic tumor regression, and only one major-pathologic-response sample was available for the clonality analysis.

The time point tag for this specimen amounts to: pretherapy, before neoadjuvant immune checkpoint inhibitors. The samples were obtained from NEOSTAR, a phase 2 randomized trial that tested neoadjuvant nivolumab or nivolumab plus ipilimumab, followed by surgery, in operable NSCLC. Library creation used the immunoSEQ multiplex PCR assay. As for the original processing: Repertoires were summarized in terms of richness and clonality, and significantly expanded and contracted clones between pre- and post-therapy samples were identified. The table was pulled from immuneACCESS by TCRdb, which kept in-frame rearrangements only. Such tables lose some clones; where checked, under half of the loss comes from unresolved V genes, and the rest has no known cause. That table supplies the V and J calls and clone size; D and trimming were determined from the DNA. This sample is represented by approximately 40,000 clones; roughly 89% of them were singletons. The ten largest clones capture roughly 3.3% of the sample.

The CDR3 numbers 16 residues from cysteine through phenylalanine. Only the CDR3 region is kept as DNA, spanning 48 bases read in frame from base 1. In the germline V gene, CDR1 corresponds to MNHNS and CDR2 to SASEGT. Trimming accounts for 0 bases at V and 3 bases at J, while the number of junction bases matched to no gene is 5. The sequence joins TRBV6-1 to TRBJ2-1, with 7 junctional bases fitting TRBD1. Specimen: peripheral blood, collected before neoadjuvant nivolumab, alone or with ipilimumab. The clonotype comes from an adult with non-small cell lung cancer. For the CDR3, the sequence is CASSEAGQSYYNEQFF. The DNA sequence reads TGTGCCAGCAGTGAAGCGGGACAGAGTTACTACAATGAGCAGTTCTTC.